Listed here is a single T cell receptor (beta chain). This receptor's antigen is unknown. The sample holds no much larger clone one base away, and base qualities are not on file. The data stem from a study of IL-17A CD8 T cells in psoriatic arthritis synovium. Describing the broader study: The goal of the study was to define the phenotype, molecular profile and function of synovial IL-17A+CD8+ T cells in psoriatic arthritis pathogenesis.

CD3+ T cells, isolated magnetically, got roughly 1.4 hours of stimulation with PMA and ionomycin and were then labeled using IL-17A and IFNgamma cytokine secretion assays. Synovial fluid effusions were aspirated from the actively inflamed joints of patients with psoriatic arthritis. Memory CD8+ T cells in synovial fluid were sorted patient by patient into Tc17 (IL-17A+) cells, bulk memory cells and Tc1 (IL-17A-IFNgamma+) cells in order to compare their TCR repertoires. The psoriatic arthritis patients fulfilled the Classification of Psoriatic Arthritis Study Group (CASPAR) criteria. Cytokine-secreting cells were counterstained with a viability dye and with anti-CD3, CD8, CD14 and CD4 antibodies and were sorted on a BD FACSAria. Three patients with psoriatic arthritis provided sorted synovial fluid CD8+ T cell subsets that underwent TCRbeta sequencing. Synovial fluid mononuclear cells were isolated with Lymphoprep and cryopreserved in liquid nitrogen before use. The medium used for cryopreservation had roughly 48% fetal calf serum and roughly 9.4% dimethyl sulfoxide.

After DNA extraction (Qiagen), TCRbeta V-D-J rearrangements underwent bias-controlled amplification and then high-throughput sequencing (immunoSEQ; Adaptive Biotech). From the authors' description of their analysis: The immunoSEQ Analyzer platform was used to analyze productive sequences at the sequence level. Clonality was calculated as 1 minus Pielou's evenness, so values run from 0 (highly polyclonal) up to 1 (monoclonal). The Morisita index, which runs from 0 (no similarity) to 1 (complete similarity), was used to measure repertoire overlap between subsets. This is the immuneACCESS table as TCRdb keeps it, with only in-frame sequences that have V and J called. A part of the clones is gone; compared with another copy, unresolved V genes explain less than half, and the rest is unexplained. V and J calls and clone size are as listed in that table; D and trimming were resolved from the DNA. The sample table lists about 2,200 clones, approximately 68% of them with a count of one. Clones ranked in the top ten supply about 10% of the sample.

Broad study findings and their caveats: Only three patients were included in the TCR sequencing, a limited sample size that the authors acknowledged. In a couple of patients, many Tc17 clones were shared with the synovial Tc1 population, giving Morisita overlap indices above 0.75. Although some individual clones took up over 5% of the repertoire, most synovial CD8+ subsets stayed polyclonal. Cells came from synovial fluid rather than synovial tissue, since no psoriatic arthritis synovial tissue samples were available.

The sequence came from a human donor with psoriatic arthritis. Material: IFN-gamma+ CD8+ T cells from synovial fluid. Sample cell subset or site, as interpreted from the label and publication: IL-17A-IFNgamma+ memory CD8+ (Tc1) cells.

Read as DNA, the sequence is TGTGCCACCAGCACAACCCACCCGGGACTAGCGGGGCCACGGGAGCAGTTCTTC. It translates as CATSTTHPGLAGPREQFF. This sequence uses TRBV15 and TRBJ2-1, and TRBD2 aligns with 13 junction nucleotides. There are 18 amino acids in the CDR3, from cysteine to phenylalanine inclusive. Only CDR3 DNA remains: 54 bases, in frame from the first base. According to the germline V gene (reference sequence), CDR1 reads LNHNV and CDR2 reads YYDKDF. Trimmed from V: 4 bases; trimmed from J: 10 bases; junction bases lacking a gene match: 16.